This T cell receptor beta chain was recovered during a study of early T cells in non-severe SARS-CoV-2 infection. In the study overall: The authors sequenced bulk RNA from unsorted whole blood, leaving chains unpaired.

Unique molecular identifier tags were affixed to discrete cDNA molecules. In TCRdb, the 5' RACE reads were re-called with MiXCR into one record per CDR3 protein. The sample holds roughly 99,000 distinct CDR3 sequences, about an eighth seen once. The TCR comes from an adult who was a healthcare worker with PCR-confirmed SARS-CoV-2 infection or an uninfected control (not recorded which). The input for sequencing was whole blood, taken at baseline.

CDR3 coding DNA: TGTGCCAGCAGCCCGGTGTCAGGCGGCTATGGCTACACCTTC. Its translation is CASSPVSGGYGYTF. The J gene is TRBJ1-2, the V gene TRBV12-3 or TRBV12-4; D not certain. V was cut by 6 bases and J by 4 bases, with 15 bases left in between. The CDR3 spans 14 residues.